This TCR beta chain was sequenced in a study of tumor-infiltrating lymphocytes in primary liver carcinoma. Making TCR beta cDNA involved approximately 510 ng total RNA and a constant-region primer. Researchers made the TCR beta libraries by running three nested multiplex PCR rounds with slightly modified ARM-PCR. Each of the first two PCR rounds ran approximately 10 cycles with TRBV1-TRBV30 forward and C-beta reverse primers. TCRdb analysed the multiplex PCR reads with MiXCR anew, one entry per CDR3 protein. Found here are 190,000 or so distinct CDR3 sequences, 65% of them singletons; the top ten hold roughly 6.4%. Alongside blood RNA obtained from unsorted whole blood, germline DNA was also extracted. Between the trimmed V and J ends, which lost 7 bases and 0 bases, there was a span of 19 bases. Germline values: CDR1 SGHAT, CDR2 FQNNGV. There are 16 residues in the CDR3. This clonotype was counted at least ten times.

The rearrangement uses TRBV11-2 and TRBJ2-7; tentative D call: TRBD1 (5 bases). This clonotype was obtained from a woman aged 60 to 75 with primary liver carcinoma and hepatitis B virus infection. The sequenced sample consisted of peripheral blood. CDR3 sequence: CASNPLTALNSYEQYF. The CDR3 DNA reads TGTGCCAGCAACCCACTGACAGCACTAAACTCCTACGAGCAGTACTTC.